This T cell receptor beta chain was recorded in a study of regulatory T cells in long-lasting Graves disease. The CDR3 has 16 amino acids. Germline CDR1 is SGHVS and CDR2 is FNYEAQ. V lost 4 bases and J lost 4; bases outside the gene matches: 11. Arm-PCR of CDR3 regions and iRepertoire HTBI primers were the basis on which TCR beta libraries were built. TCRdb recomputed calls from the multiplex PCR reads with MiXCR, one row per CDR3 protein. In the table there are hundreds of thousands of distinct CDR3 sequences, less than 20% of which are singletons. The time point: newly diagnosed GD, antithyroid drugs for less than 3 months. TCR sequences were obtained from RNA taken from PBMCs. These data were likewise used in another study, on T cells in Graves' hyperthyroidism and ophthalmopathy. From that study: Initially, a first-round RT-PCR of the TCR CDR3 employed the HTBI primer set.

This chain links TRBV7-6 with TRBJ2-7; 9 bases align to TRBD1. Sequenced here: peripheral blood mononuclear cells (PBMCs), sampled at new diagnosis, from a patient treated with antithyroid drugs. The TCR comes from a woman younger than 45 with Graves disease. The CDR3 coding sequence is TGTGCCAGCAGCTCGGGACAGGGTCTTTTCCTATACGAGCAGTACTTC. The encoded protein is CASSSGQGLFLYEQYF.